This entry is about one TCR beta chain. There is no known antigen for this receptor. Base quality data are lacking; no much larger clone is found one base away. This sample stems from a study of T cell responses to AZD1222 COVID-19 vaccine (TCRdb year 2021). Regarding the research as a whole: A total of 233 trial participants underwent TCR sequencing, of whom about 200 had received two doses of AZD1222 and about 25 had received two doses of the MenACWY control vaccine. Trial participants were enrolled by age into subgroups of 18-55, 56-69 and 70-plus years, and approximately 150, 30 and 60 TCR-sequenced participants, respectively, were included in these subgroups. General conclusions and limits of the study: Nearly half of unique spike-specific TCRs reportedly recognized epitopes outside regions mutated in the B.1.351 and B.1.1.7 variants. Spike-specific TCR breadth and depth rose significantly after two AZD1222 doses compared with day 0 and with MenACWY recipients. CD4 TCRs associated with the vaccine covered the entire spike protein, and the dominant responses were in regions 160-218 and 743-854. Conclusions about previously exposed vaccinees are limited because only six or seven AZD1222 recipients were SARS-CoV-2 seropositive at baseline. The 56-69-year group was small, and its depth increase did not reach significance, likely because of low power. Participants were mostly white British, with more females than males. The authors suggested clonal diversity may have been underestimated. Because no day 14 peak-response samples were available, repertoires were characterized only after the peak T cell response.

Explained via the paper, the time point label denotes: about 28 days (+/-7) after the second vaccine dose. Because spike-specific TCR depth and breadth did not differ between the two schedules, AZD1222 recipients who got a second dose at roughly 4 weeks were pooled with those who got a second dose at roughly 12 weeks. Vaccinee samples were obtained from the UK trials COV001 and COV002, which included a single-blind randomized controlled phase 2/3 trial of AZD1222 (ChAdOx1 nCoV-19) in healthy adults. Trial participant PBMC samples were collected at day 0 and day 28 after the second dose for TCRbeta chain sequencing. The V end loses 2 bases and the J end loses 0 bases, and a stretch of 8 bases separates them. The CDR3 covers 15 residues, taking in both the cysteine and the phenylalanine. The entry retains the CDR3 DNA only, 45 bases that are in frame from base 1. The germline V gene (reference sequence) supplies CDR1 LNHNV and CDR2 YYDKDF.

The CDR3 regions of human TCRbeta chains were subjected to immunosequencing. For the original study's pipeline: Repertoire TCRs were checked for matches against a reference library of SARS-CoV-2-specific TCRs that had been generated using the MIRA antigen-specificity platform. Breadth was defined as the fraction of unique TCRs that were SARS-CoV-2-associated. Depth was defined as the fraction of total T cells that were SARS-CoV-2-associated. Using the MIRA data, each spike-specific TCR was assigned both to the spike region to which the TCR was reactive and to a CD4 or CD8 class. Log10-transformed breadth and depth values were compared by one-way ANOVA with Sidak's multiple comparisons tests. The immuneACCESS repertoire file appears here via TCRdb, limited to in-frame rearrangements. These files lack a portion of the clones; in checked studies, under half of the deficit traces to unresolved V genes, and the cause of the others is not known. That table gives V, J and clone size, and the DNA gave D and trimming. The sample contains under 95,000 clones, about nine tenths of them found a single time. Together, the top ten hold 6% to 7.5% of the sample.

This chain joins TRBV15 to TRBJ1-5; no D gene can be assigned with confidence. The clonotype comes from an adult who received the AZD1222 COVID-19 vaccine. The specimen was peripheral blood, collected 28 days after the second AZD1222 dose. The bases read TGTGCCACCAGCAGAATCACAGATAGCAATCAGCCCCAGCATTTT. Its protein reads: CATSRITDSNQPQHF.